This is a list of T cell receptor beta chains from one sample in a study of post-analysis software for immune sequencing data. Using its own MiXCR run on the PCR reads, TCRdb lists one record per CDR3 protein. The sample lists hundreds of thousands of distinct CDR3 sequences, about 40% occurring once. The material sequenced was blood. The receptors come from a girl aged 5-17 years with multiple sclerosis. The CDR3 runs from the conserved cysteine through the conserved F or W.

TRBV5-1,TRBJ2-1,CASSLIVASATSYNEQFF
TRBV20-1,TRBJ2-1,CSANRPAGGPGEQFF
TRBV20-1,TRBJ2-5,CSARSPGLAGGTGSQYF
TRBV10-3,TRBJ1-3,CAISEDRGSRNTIYF
TRBV18,TRBJ2-5,CASSPPGDRETQYF
TRBV5-1,TRBJ1-2,CASSSGTGGLNYGYTF
TRBV4-1,TRBJ1-5,CASSQEQTRDQPQHF
TRBV3-1,TRBJ2-5,CASVPETETQYF
TRBV6-5,TRBJ2-3,CASSYSNLRQGSTQYF
TRBV4-2,NA,CASSQPEGLDEQYF
TRBV28,NA,CASSRGSPRETQYF
TRBV5-1,TRBJ2-1,CASSPWGGAMDNEQFF
TRBV2,TRBJ2-1,CASSVASYAEQFF
TRBV6-1,TRBJ2-6,CASSLPGQGLGGANVLTF
TRBV12-3/TRBV12-4,TRBJ1-6,CASRPTGGQSPLHF
TRBV7-9,TRBJ1-2,CASSPKVQGYGYTF
TRBV5-1,TRBJ2-1,CASSFAWEGNEQFF
TRBV10-3,TRBJ2-7,CAISKPTGTGYEQYF
TRBV7-8,TRBJ2-5,CASSLTTGKETQYF
TRBV6-5,TRBJ2-5,CATSWGRDQETQYF
TRBV7-3,TRBJ2-2,CASSLSGGATGELFF
TRBV7-8,TRBJ2-7,CASSPRRRKPVYEQYF
TRBV7-7,TRBJ2-1,CASSPGPGSYNEQFF
TRBV5-5,TRBJ1-2,CASSFAGRLSYGYTF
TRBV5-4,TRBJ1-6,CASSLQGSSYNSPLHF
TRBV6-6,TRBJ1-1,CASRSEQGMNTEAFF
TRBV7-2,TRBJ2-7,CASSSGHFYEQYF
TRBV2,TRBJ1-2,CASSVVTF
TRBV5-1,TRBJ2-1,CASRRDREYNEQFF
TRBV5-1,TRBJ2-3,CASSLGQGASTDTQYF
TRBV12-3/TRBV12-4,TRBJ2-3,CASSYLSALDTQYF
TRBV12-3/TRBV12-4,TRBJ2-1,CASSFNRGSPNEQFF
TRBV5-1,TRBJ2-6,CASSLAASGVTGANVLTF
TRBV5-1,TRBJ2-3,CASSPARGTRGTDTQYF
TRBV24-1,TRBJ2-3,CATSERLGGASTDTQYF
TRBV20-1,TRBJ2-5,CSGAQRAETQYF